This T cell receptor beta chain was documented in a study of OX40 agonist ivuxolimab in advanced cancers. Across the study: Antecedent anti-PD-1, anti-PD-L1 or anti-CTLA-4 therapy was permissible, with roughly 40% having received some.

Here immunoSEQ multiplex PCR was the method, and the copy in TCRdb shows in-frame clones only, minus some. The table shows about 52,000 clones, with approximately 80% occurring only once. With respect to this clone: Its antigen is not known.

Sampled blood was obtained at baseline, cycle 4 day 1, and cycle 7 day 1. Study-wide findings and caveats: Some patients who did not respond also had low normalized T-cell clonal expansion.

The CDR3 spans 13 residues. Trimming cost V 5 bases and J 4 bases, with 11 bases left between them. The germline CDR1 and CDR2 sequences are LGHNT and FRNRAP. The TCR comes from an adult with an advanced solid tumor such as melanoma, head and neck, liver or kidney cancer. The chain links TRBV12-5 to TRBJ1-1; D remains unclear. The source was CD4+ or CD8+ T cells sorted from blood, collected in a trial of the OX40 agonist ivuxolimab. CDR3 DNA sequence: TGTGCTAGTGGTCTAAGGACCGGCACTGAAGCTTTCTTT. It yields the protein CASGLRTGTEAFF.